These 5 T cell receptor beta chains were all obtained from the same sample, sequenced in a study of Graves' ophthalmopathy and Graves' hyperthyroidism. TCR beta CDR3 amplification used RNA transcripts. HTBI primers primed a first-round RT-PCR, and a second-round multiplex PCR followed. TCRdb re-called the multiplex PCR reads with MiXCR, one entry per CDR3 protein. The table has around 1,200,000 distinct CDR3 sequences, about 35% seen once. The specimen sequenced was peripheral blood or thyroid tissue (not recorded which). The source is an adult man with Graves' hyperthyroidism.

The chain carries TRBV7-9 and TRBJ2-2, with 7 nucleotides matching TRBD1. The junction had 9 bases not matched to a gene; V was cut back by 8 bases and J by 3 bases. The CDR3 totals 15 residues. Germline CDR1 reads SEHNR; CDR2 reads FQNEAQ (reference sequence). Written as DNA, the CDR3 is TGTGCCAGCCTTCCTCAGGGGGTCGACACCGGGGAGCTGTTTTTT. This encodes CASLPQGVDTGELFF. Full variable domain (outside the CDR3, taken from reference TRBV7-9 and TRBJ2-2): DTGVSQNPRHKITKRGQNVTFRCDPISEHNRLYWYRQTLGQGPEFLTYFQNEAQLEKSRLLSDRFSAERPKGSFSTLEIQRTEQGDSAMYLCASLPQGVDTGELFFGEGSRLTVL.

This clonotype was picked up many times. The chain combines TRBV29-1 with TRBJ1-2; D is uncertain. The germline V gene encodes CDR1 SQVTM and CDR2 ANQGSEA. V gave up 6 bases and J gave up 1 base, with 12 bases separating them. The CDR3 is 13 amino acids. CDR3 DNA sequence: TGCAGCGTCGATACCGATAATAACTATGGCTACACCTTC. Residues: CSVDTDNNYGYTF.

This chain links TRBV29-1 with TRBJ1-1, with D hard to call. In germline, CDR1 is SQVTM, CDR2 ANQGSEA. The CDR3 has 12 residues. Trimming removed 4 bases at V and 5 bases at J, with 11 bases between. As DNA, the CDR3 is TGCAGCGTTGTCCGAGTTCGAACTGAAGCTTTCTTT. It is translated as CSVVRVRTEAFF.

Many counts were recorded for this clonotype. V usage is TRBV7-9 and J usage is TRBJ1-1; D not certain. Germline V CDR1 and CDR2: SEHNR, FQNEAQ (reference sequence). The CDR3 spans 13 residues. Trimming stripped 5 bases from V and 6 bases from J, with 13 bases between. CDR3 nucleotides: TGTGCCAGCAGCGGGGAAGGTTGGCCTGAAGCTTTCTTT. As protein: CASSGEGWPEAFF. The full variable domain, completed using reference TRBV7-9 and TRBJ1-1, is DTGVSQNPRHKITKRGQNVTFRCDPISEHNRLYWYRQTLGQGPEFLTYFQNEAQLEKSRLLSDRFSAERPKGSFSTLEIQRTEQGDSAMYLCASSGEGWPEAFFGQGTRLTVV.

This clonotype was seen many times. This rearrangement joins TRBV5-8 to TRBJ2-5, with 7 bases aligning to TRBD1. V trimming: 4 bases; J trimming: 5 bases; junction bases outside the gene matches: 8. Looked up from germline, CDR1 is SGHTS and CDR2 is YDEGEE. This CDR3 has 14 amino acids. CDR3: CASSIDRELETQYF. The CDR3 nucleotides are TGTGCCAGCAGCATAGACAGGGAGCTCGAGACCCAGTACTTC.